This TCR beta chain was found in a study of T-cell memory formation after mild COVID-19. General study results and limits: The CD4+ clones that contracted clustered mainly within CM and EM, and the CD8+ clones concentrated in EMRA.

Germline values: CDR1 SGHTA, CDR2 FQGNSA. With 4 bases removed from V and 5 bases from J, the gap between germline ends came to 8 bases. There are 12 residues in the CDR3. TCRdb called the 5' RACE reads again in MiXCR, with one record for every CDR3 protein. The sample has about 360,000 distinct CDR3 sequences; approximately 15% are singletons. At least ten counts were recorded for this clonotype. Its antigen is currently unknown. The chain recombines TRBV7-2 with TRBJ2-5; unclear D gene. The clonotype comes from a man between 18 and 29 years old who had mild COVID-19 (a few samples of this study predate the infection). Cell type and time point are not known. Specimen: PBMCs or a T cell subset sorted from them (not recorded which). The CDR3 here is CASSSDGETQYF. As DNA, the CDR3 is TGTGCCAGCAGCTCCGATGGCGAGACCCAGTACTTC.